These 8 T cell receptor beta chains originate from one sample sequenced in a study of blood T cells in healthy people across ages (dated by TCRdb to 2015 to 2017). The protocol used for the library was 5' RACE. Instrument used: Illumina HiSeq 2500. A second 7 to 11 cycle PCR used a sample-barcoded 5' primer and a J-beta primer mix. TCRdb took the public reads, trimmed them with fastp at Q25, ran MiXCR for clone calling and kept in-frame beta chains. Rows with a matching CDR3 protein are joined into one entry that keeps the most common DNA and genes. The sample table holds roughly 1.6 million distinct CDR3 sequences, of which about 35% were seen once. The ten largest account for roughly 12% of the sample. Sequenced material: blood. These receptors were taken from a woman aged 25 to 39 in good health.

Worth noting for this clonotype: This may be a read error, as it is one base from a much larger clone. The rearrangement links TRBV20-1 to TRBJ2-5; D possibly uses TRBD1 or TRBD2 (5 bases each). Looked up from germline, CDR1 is DFQATT and CDR2 is SNEGSKA (reference sequence). Deletions cut 5 bases from V and 6 bases from J, with 22 bases between. The CDR3 consists of 15 residues. The CDR3 here is CSAEWMVGVRQTQYF. The CDR3 DNA sequence: TGCAGTGCTGAGTGGATGGTGGGGGTTAGGCAGACCCAGTACTTC.

Regarding this clonotype: This may be a read error, as it is one base from a much larger clone. The chain couples TRBV20-1 to TRBJ2-1; 9 bases are a match to TRBD2. The V and J ends lost 5 bases and 9 bases, in that order; junction bases with no gene match: 20. Germline CDR1 reads DFQATT; CDR2 reads SNEGSKA (reference sequence). The CDR3 runs 17 residues. CDR3: CSAETFGAGGPCIEQFF. The CDR3 bases are TGCAGTGCTGAAACCTTCGGGGCGGGAGGGCCTTGTATTGAGCAGTTCTTC.

On this clonotype: Being one base from a much bigger clone, this may be a read error. The CDR3 loop reads CASSLESSTGERFF. The CDR3 DNA reads as TGTGCCAGCAGCTTAGAGTCCAGCACCGGGGAGCGGTTTTTT. The chain joins TRBV7-6 to TRBJ2-2; perhaps TRBD2 as D (5 bases). CDR1 is SGHVS, CDR2 FNYEAQ, per germline. The CDR3 runs 14 residues.

Worth noting for this clonotype: The germline gene is not matched at one end of the junction; a read error may be the cause. This chain connects TRBV11-2 to TRBJ1-6, with D possibly TRBD1 on 6 matching bases. Germline V gene sequence: CDR1 SGHAT, CDR2 FQNNGV. This CDR3 has 15 amino acids. The CDR3 loop reads CTSSPRQGSDSPLHF. The CDR3 bases are TGTACCAGCAGCCCCCGGCAGGGGTCCGATTCACCCCTCCACTTT.

This clonotype showed up just a few times. The chain recombines TRBV12-3 or TRBV12-4 with TRBJ2-1, with no clear D. The CDR3 is made up of 15 amino acids. V lost 3 bases, J lost 10 bases, and 19 bases lay in between. The CDR3 reads CASSFVARIFVEQFF. DNA for the CDR3: TGTGCCAGCAGTTTCGTGGCTAGAATATTCGTAGAGCAGTTCTTC.

This clonotype was observed a handful of times. The chain carries TRBV5-4 and TRBJ2-7; 10 nucleotides match TRBD1. The CDR3 spans 17 residues. Per the germline V gene, CDR1 is SGHNT and CDR2 is YYREEE (reference sequence). V trimming: 0 bases; J trimming: 1 base; junction bases outside the gene matches: 7. In nucleotides, the CDR3 is TGTGCCAGCAGCTTGGGTCCGACAGGGGGCGCTTCCTACGAGCAGTACTTC. Translating it yields CASSLGPTGGASYEQYF.

V gene TRBV5-4 combines with J gene TRBJ2-3; tentative D call: TRBD1 (6 bases). The ends were cut back, 9 bases at V and 0 bases at J, with 8 bases in the middle. Germline V gives CDR1 SGHNT, CDR2 YYREEE (reference sequence). The CDR3 loop spans 12 amino acids. CDR3 coding DNA: TGTGCCACAGGACAGAGCACAGATACGCAGTATTTT. This translates into CATGQSTDTQYF.

This chain joins TRBV7-9 and TRBJ1-2, with no clear D. CDR1 and CDR2 from the germline V gene are SEHNR and FQNEAQ (reference sequence). V was cut by 1 base and J by 4 bases, with 13 bases left in between. This CDR3 is 15 amino acids long. The CDR3 nucleotides are TGTGCCAGCAGCTTAGAGTCAGCGGGGAGCTATGGCTACACCTTC. Its protein product is CASSLESAGSYGYTF.